This T cell receptor beta chain was profiled in a study of blood T cell repertoires in COVID-19. TCRdb's table, derived via immunoSEQ multiplex PCR, lists solely in-frame clones and lacks some. Altogether about 170,000 clones are present, 79% being singletons, with the ten largest covering around a fifth. Germline-derived CDR1 and CDR2 are KGHDR and SFDVKD. V lost 3 bases to trimming and J lost 5 bases; unmatched junction nucleotides: 9. The CDR3 totals 16 residues. The study assigned cohorts using participant-reported clinical history. Sample: PBMCs or T cells enriched from blood (not recorded which). The clonotype comes from a woman in her 70s in a cohort exposed to, infected with or recovered from COVID-19 (not recorded which). The genes are TRBV24-1 and TRBJ2-5; 9 positions match TRBD1. The CDR3 nucleotides are TGTGCCACCAGTGATCCGAGGGACAGGGCTGCGGAGACCCAGTACTTC. This gives the protein CATSDPRDRAAETQYF.